This T cell receptor (beta chain) is from a study of T cell responses to AZD1222 COVID-19 vaccine. Study results and caveats: Recipients of AZD1222 seropositive at baseline numbered only 6 or 7.

As to this clone: Its target is unknown.

Profiled with immunoSEQ multiplex PCR; TCRdb holds only in-frame clones, not every one. The sample lists some 110,000 clones; 75% to 90% were seen once. The CDR3 loop spans 13 amino acids. Germline loops: CDR1 LNHDA, CDR2 SQIVND (reference sequence). Trimming removed 5 bases from V and 2 bases from J, with 9 bases in between. The receptor comes from an adult who received the AZD1222 COVID-19 vaccine. Specimen: peripheral blood, collected 28 days after the second AZD1222 dose. The chain has TRBV19 and TRBJ1-1, with D unclear. This CDR3 is CASSRQSNTEAFF. The CDR3 coding sequence is TGTGCCAGTAGTCGGCAGAGCAACACTGAAGCTTTCTTT.